This TCR beta chain comes out of a study of OX40 agonist ivuxolimab in advanced cancers. Looking at the study overall: Prior anti-PD-1, anti-PD-L1 or anti-CTLA-4 therapy was allowed; 35% to 40% had some. General study results and limits: On average, CD8+ T cells had more expanded clones than CD4+.

Sampled blood was obtained at baseline, cycle 4 day 1, and cycle 7 day 1. The assay was immunoSEQ multiplex PCR, and TCRdb's table has in-frame clones only and misses some. The data contain approximately 45,000 clones, around 94% of them seen just once; the ten biggest clones take up 9.5% to 11%. With 2 bases removed from V and 5 bases from J, the gap between germline ends came to 12 bases. Germline CDR1 and CDR2: SGHVS and FNYEAQ. The CDR3 sequence is 15 residues long. Concerning this clone: The antigen is not known.

This clonotype was obtained from an adult with an advanced solid tumor such as melanoma, head and neck, liver or kidney cancer. Sample: CD4+ or CD8+ T cells sorted from blood, taken in a trial of the OX40 agonist ivuxolimab. The chain carries TRBV7-6 and TRBJ1-4; possible D gene TRBD1, 5 bases. CDR3 sequence: CASSLRGGINEKLFF. DNA of the CDR3: TGTGCCAGCAGCTTACGGGGCGGCATAAATGAAAAACTGTTTTTT.